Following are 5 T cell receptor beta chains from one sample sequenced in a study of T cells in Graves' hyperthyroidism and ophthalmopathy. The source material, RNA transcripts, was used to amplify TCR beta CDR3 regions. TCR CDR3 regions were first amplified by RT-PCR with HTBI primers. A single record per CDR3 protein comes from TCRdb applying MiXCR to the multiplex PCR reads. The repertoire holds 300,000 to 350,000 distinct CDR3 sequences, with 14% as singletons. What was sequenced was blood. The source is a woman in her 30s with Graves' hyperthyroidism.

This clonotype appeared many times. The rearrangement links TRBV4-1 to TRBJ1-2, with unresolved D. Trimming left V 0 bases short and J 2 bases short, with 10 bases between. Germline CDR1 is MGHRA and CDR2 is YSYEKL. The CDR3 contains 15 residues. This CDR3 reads CASSQDLAVNYGYTF. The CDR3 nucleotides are TGCGCCAGCAGCCAAGATCTTGCAGTCAACTATGGCTACACCTTC.

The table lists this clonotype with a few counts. The CDR3 protein is CASSLSPGLDSYTF. In nucleotides, the CDR3 is TGTGCCAGCAGCTTGTCGCCGGGCCTAGATAGCTACACCTTC. The rearrangement uses TRBV7-9 and TRBJ1-2; D is unresolved. V dropped 3 bases and J dropped 9 bases, with 17 bases sitting between them. This CDR3 contains 14 residues. The germline gives CDR1 SEHNR, CDR2 FQNEAQ (reference sequence).

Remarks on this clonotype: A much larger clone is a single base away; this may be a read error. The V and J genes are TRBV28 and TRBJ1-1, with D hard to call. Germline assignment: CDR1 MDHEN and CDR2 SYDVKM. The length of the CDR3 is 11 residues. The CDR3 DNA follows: TGTGTCAGCAGATACTGGGGTGAAGCTTTCTTT. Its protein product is CVSRYWGEAFF.

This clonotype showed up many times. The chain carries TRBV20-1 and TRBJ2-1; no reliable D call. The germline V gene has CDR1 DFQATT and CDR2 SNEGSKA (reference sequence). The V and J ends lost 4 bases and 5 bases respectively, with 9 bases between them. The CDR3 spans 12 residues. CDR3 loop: CSAKGLHNEQFF. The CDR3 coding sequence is TGCAGTGCTAAAGGCCTGCACAATGAGCAGTTCTTC.

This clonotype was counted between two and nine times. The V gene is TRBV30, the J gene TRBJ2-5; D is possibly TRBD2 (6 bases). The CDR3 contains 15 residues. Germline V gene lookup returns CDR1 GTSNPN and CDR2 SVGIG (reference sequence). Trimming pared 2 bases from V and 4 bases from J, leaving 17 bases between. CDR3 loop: CAWSPAGGPRETQYF. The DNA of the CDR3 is TGTGCCTGGAGTCCAGCCGGAGGGCCTCGAGAGACCCAGTACTTC.